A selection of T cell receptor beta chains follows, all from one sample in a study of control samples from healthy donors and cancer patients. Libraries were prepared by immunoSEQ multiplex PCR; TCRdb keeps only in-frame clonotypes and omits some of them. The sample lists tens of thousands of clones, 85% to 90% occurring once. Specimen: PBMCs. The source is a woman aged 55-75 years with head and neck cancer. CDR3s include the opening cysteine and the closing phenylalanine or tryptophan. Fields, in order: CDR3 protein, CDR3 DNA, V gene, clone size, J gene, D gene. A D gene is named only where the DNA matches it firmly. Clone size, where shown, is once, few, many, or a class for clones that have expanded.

CASSLLRSDRGNTEAFF,TGTGCCAGCAGTTTATTACGCTCGGACAGGGGGAACACTGAAGCTTTCTTT,TRBV27,-,TRBJ1-1,TRBD1
CASSRVRDIPEAFF,TGTGCCAGTAGTAGAGTAAGGGATATCCCTGAAGCTTTCTTT,TRBV19,-,TRBJ1-1,-
CASSLIPDSSYGYTF,TGTGCCAGCAGCTTAATTCCGGACAGCTCCTATGGCTACACCTTC,TRBV7-2,-,TRBJ1-2,-
CASSIIHRNPYEQYF,TGTGCCAGTAGTATAATTCACAGAAACCCCTACGAGCAGTACTTC,TRBV19,-,TRBJ2-7,-
CSVQGSQETQYF,TGCAGCGTTCAGGGTTCTCAAGAGACCCAGTACTTC,TRBV29-1,-,TRBJ2-5,-
CSVQGSYNEQFF,TGCAGCGTCCAGGGGTCATACAATGAGCAGTTCTTC,TRBV29-1,-,TRBJ2-1,-
CAWGPTFRGGEKLFF,TGTGCCTGGGGCCCGACATTCAGGGGGGGAGAAAAACTGTTTTTT,TRBV30,-,TRBJ1-4,TRBD1
CASSITNTEAFF,TGTGCCAGTAGTATTACGAACACTGAAGCTTTCTTT,TRBV19,-,TRBJ1-1,-
CASSLVSGNTEAFF,TGTGCCAGCAGCTTGGTCTCAGGGAACACTGAAGCTTTCTTT,TRBV5-4,-,TRBJ1-1,-
CAWSIRARGAGTNEKLFF,TGTGCCTGGTCGATCCGGGCCCGCGGGGCCGGTACTAATGAAAAACTGTTTTTT,TRBV30,-,TRBJ1-4,-
CASSLRRPGANVLTF,TGTGCCAGCAGTTTGCGAAGACCTGGGGCCAACGTCCTGACTTTC,TRBV27,-,TRBJ2-6,-
CASSYRNNYGYTF,TGTGCCAGCAGTTACAGGAACAACTATGGCTACACCTTC,TRBV6-2/TRBV6-3,-,TRBJ1-2,-
CASSPSDRGRGYTF,TGTGCCAGCTCACCCTCGGACAGGGGACGAGGCTACACCTTC,TRBV18,once,TRBJ1-2,TRBD1
CASSNGVDEKLFF,TGTGCCAGTAGTAATGGGGTTGATGAAAAACTGTTTTTT,TRBV19,-,TRBJ1-4,-
CASDQGSGNTIYF,TGTGCCAGCGACCAGGGATCTGGAAACACCATATATTTT,TRBV7-9,-,TRBJ1-3,-
CASNDRTYEQYF,TGTGCCAGCAATGACAGAACCTACGAGCAGTACTTC,TRBV28,-,TRBJ2-7,-
CASMGQGYEQFF,TGCGCCAGCATGGGACAGGGCTATGAGCAGTTCTTC,TRBV5-1,few,TRBJ2-1,TRBD1
CASSRNRATEAFF,TGTGCCAGTAGTAGGAACAGGGCCACTGAAGCTTTCTTT,TRBV19,-,TRBJ1-1,-
CASSLGRNTEAFF,TGTGCCAGCAGTTTAGGGAGGAACACTGAAGCTTTCTTT,TRBV6-5,-,TRBJ1-1,-
CASSPRDLGGSGANVLTF,TGTGCCAGCTCACCACGGGATTTAGGGGGCTCTGGGGCCAACGTCCTGACTTTC,TRBV18,few,TRBJ2-6,-
CATQRGQGATGELFF,TGTGCCACCCAACGGGGACAGGGGGCCACCGGGGAGCTGTTTTTT,TRBV2,-,TRBJ2-2,TRBD1
CASSLVVAGEGQYF,TGCGCCAGCAGCTTGGTGGTAGCGGGAGAGGGGCAGTACTTC,TRBV5-1,-,TRBJ2-7,TRBD2
CASSLAGGVEQYF,TGTGCCAGCAGCTTAGCGGGAGGGGTCGAGCAGTACTTC,TRBV7-9,-,TRBJ2-7,TRBD2
CASRKWDGASNQPQHF,TGTGCCAGTAGGAAATGGGACGGAGCATCCAATCAGCCCCAGCATTTT,TRBV19,-,TRBJ1-5,-
CASSTGLGNNEQFF,TGTGCCAGCAGCACGGGACTGGGGAACAATGAGCAGTTCTTC,TRBV5-5,-,TRBJ2-1,-
CASSLGQGRSYNEQFF,TGTGCCAGTAGTCTCGGACAGGGACGCTCCTACAATGAGCAGTTCTTC,TRBV19,-,TRBJ2-1,TRBD1
CASSSPALAGETQYF,TGTGCCAGCAGCTCCCCCGCGCTAGCAGGCGAGACCCAGTACTTC,TRBV7-9,-,TRBJ2-5,-
CAWKVGDSQSSEAFF,TGTGCCTGGAAAGTTGGGGACTCACAGAGTTCTGAAGCTTTCTTT,TRBV30,-,TRBJ1-1,-
CASIHRDRDYGYTF,TGTGCCTCGATACACCGGGACAGGGACTATGGCTACACCTTC,TRBV30,-,TRBJ1-2,TRBD1
CASSYVTGELFF,TGTGCCAGCAGTTACGTCACCGGGGAGCTGTTTTTT,TRBV6-6,-,TRBJ2-2,-
CASSGTSETYNEQFF,TGTGCCAGCAGTGGGACTAGCGAAACGTACAATGAGCAGTTCTTC,TRBV2,-,TRBJ2-1,TRBD2
CASSTQRGGSPLHF,TGTGCCAGCAGCACCCAGAGGGGGGGTTCACCCCTCCACTTT,TRBV3-1/TRBV3-2,-,TRBJ1-6,-
CASKGLAVDTQYF,TGTGCCAGCAAGGGACTAGCAGTCGATACGCAGTATTTT,TRBV27,-,TRBJ2-3,TRBD2
CASKTSMNTEAFF,TGTGCCAGCAAGACAAGCATGAACACTGAAGCTTTCTTT,TRBV28,-,TRBJ1-1,-
CASSYEENSPLHF,TGTGCCAGCAGTTACGAGGAAAACTCACCCCTCCACTTT,TRBV6-2/TRBV6-3,-,TRBJ1-6,-
CASSQSDRSPGDGYTF,TGTGCCAGCAGCCAATCCGACCGCTCTCCGGGAGATGGCTACACCTTC,TRBV14,once,TRBJ1-2,-
CASSQDQIVDSYNEQFF,TGCGCCAGCAGCCAAGATCAGATCGTCGACTCCTACAATGAGCAGTTCTTC,TRBV4-1,-,TRBJ2-1,-
CASSLATKNIQYF,TGTGCCAGCAGCTTAGCCACCAAAAACATTCAGTACTTC,TRBV7-8,once,TRBJ2-4,-
CASTPRAGYEKLFF,TGTGCCAGCACCCCGCGGGCAGGGTATGAAAAACTGTTTTTT,TRBV3-1/TRBV3-2,-,TRBJ1-4,-
CAWARGLSYEQYF,TGTGCCTGGGCTCGGGGGCTCTCCTACGAGCAGTACTTC,TRBV30,few,TRBJ2-7,-
CATSDSSAYSYNEQFF,TGTGCCACCAGTGATTCGAGCGCTTACTCCTACAATGAGCAGTTCTTC,TRBV24-1,-,TRBJ2-1,-
CASSLGLEVYEQYF,TGTGCCAGCAGCTTGGGACTAGAAGTCTACGAGCAGTACTTC,TRBV7-8,-,TRBJ2-7,TRBD2
CASSLGLAVDEQFF,TGTGCCAGCAGCTTAGGACTAGCCGTAGATGAGCAGTTCTTC,TRBV7-2,-,TRBJ2-1,TRBD2
CASRRERNQPQHF,TGTGCCAGCAGGCGGGAACGCAATCAGCCCCAGCATTTT,TRBV28,-,TRBJ1-5,-
CASSSPGGRGKDTQYF,TGTGCCAGCAGCTCACCTGGAGGGAGGGGTAAAGATACGCAGTATTTT,TRBV7-2,-,TRBJ2-3,TRBD2
CASSTDWVGGYTF,TGTGCCAGCAGCACGGACTGGGTCGGAGGCTACACCTTC,TRBV9,once,TRBJ1-2,-
CASSVEVSLNTEAFF,TGTGCCAGCAGCGTAGAGGTTTCGCTGAACACTGAAGCTTTCTTT,TRBV9,-,TRBJ1-1,-
CASSPRTSGGTGELFF,TGTGCCAGCAGCCCTAGGACTAGCGGGGGCACCGGGGAGCTGTTTTTT,TRBV9,-,TRBJ2-2,TRBD2
CASSLLVYSTQETQYF,TGTGCCAGCAGCTTATTAGTATACAGCACCCAAGAGACCCAGTACTTC,TRBV7-9,-,TRBJ2-5,-
CASSLGQGRDSPLHF,TGTGCCAGCAGCCTGGGACAGGGACGGGATTCACCCCTCCACTTT,TRBV14,few,TRBJ1-6,TRBD1
CASSESGGGSDTQYF,TGTGCCAGCAGTGAATCAGGGGGGGGGTCCGATACGCAGTATTTT,TRBV6-1,-,TRBJ2-3,-
CASSPPGTPNTEAFF,TGTGCCAGCAGCCCTCCCGGGACCCCGAACACTGAAGCTTTCTTT,TRBV4-2,once,TRBJ1-1,-
CASSLGTSGINEQFF,TGTGCCAGCAGCCTGGGGACTAGCGGTATCAATGAGCAGTTCTTC,TRBV3-1/TRBV3-2,-,TRBJ2-1,TRBD2
CASSPWTKQSTDTQYF,TGCGCCAGCAGCCCATGGACTAAGCAAAGCACAGATACGCAGTATTTT,TRBV5-1,-,TRBJ2-3,-
CATSRDRRPGTDTQYF,TGTGCCACCAGCAGAGATCGTCGACCTGGCACAGATACGCAGTATTTT,TRBV15,-,TRBJ2-3,-
CASSPHYSGRNEQFF,TGTGCCAGCAGCCCCCACTACTCGGGCCGCAATGAGCAGTTCTTC,TRBV28,once,TRBJ2-1,-
CASSLDDTDTQYF,TGTGCCAGCAGCTTGGATGACACAGATACGCAGTATTTT,TRBV5-6,-,TRBJ2-3,-
CASSYGRGAQPQHF,TGTGCCAGCAGTTACGGAAGGGGGGCTCAGCCCCAGCATTTT,TRBV6-6,-,TRBJ1-5,-
CASSLGTYEQYF,TGTGCCAGCAGCTTAGGAACGTACGAGCAGTACTTC,TRBV7-2,-,TRBJ2-7,-
CASRAGEKLFF,TGTGCCAGCAGGGCGGGGGAAAAACTGTTTTTT,TRBV2,-,TRBJ1-4,-